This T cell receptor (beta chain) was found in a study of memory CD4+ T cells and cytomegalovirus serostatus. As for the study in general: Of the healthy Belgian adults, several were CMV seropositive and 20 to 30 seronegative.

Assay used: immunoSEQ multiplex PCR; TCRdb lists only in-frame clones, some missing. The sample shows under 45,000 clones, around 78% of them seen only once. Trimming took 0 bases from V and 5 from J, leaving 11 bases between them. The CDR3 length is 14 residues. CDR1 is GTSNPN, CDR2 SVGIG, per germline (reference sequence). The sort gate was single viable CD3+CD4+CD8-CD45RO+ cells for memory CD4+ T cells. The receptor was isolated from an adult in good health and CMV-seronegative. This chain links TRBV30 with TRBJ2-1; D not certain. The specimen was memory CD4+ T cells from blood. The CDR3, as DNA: TGTGCCTGGAGTGTACACATTAATGACAATGAGCAGTTCTTC. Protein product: CAWSVHINDNEQFF.